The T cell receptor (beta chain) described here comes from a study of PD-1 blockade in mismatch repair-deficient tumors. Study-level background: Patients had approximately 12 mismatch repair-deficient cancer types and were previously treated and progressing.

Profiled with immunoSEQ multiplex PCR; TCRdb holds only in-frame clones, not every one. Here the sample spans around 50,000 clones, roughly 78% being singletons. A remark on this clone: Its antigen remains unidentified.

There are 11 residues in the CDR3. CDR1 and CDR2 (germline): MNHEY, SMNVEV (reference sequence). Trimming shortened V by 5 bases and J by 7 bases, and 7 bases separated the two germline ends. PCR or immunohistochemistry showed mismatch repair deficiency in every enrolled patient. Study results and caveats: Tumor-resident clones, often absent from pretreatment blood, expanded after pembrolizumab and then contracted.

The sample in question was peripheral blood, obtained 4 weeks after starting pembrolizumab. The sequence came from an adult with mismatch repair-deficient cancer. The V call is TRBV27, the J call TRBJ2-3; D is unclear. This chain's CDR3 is CASSVKNTQYF. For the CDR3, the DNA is TGTGCCAGCAGTGTGAAAAATACGCAGTATTTT.